This T cell receptor beta chain was captured by sequencing in a study of PD-1 blockade in classical Hodgkin lymphoma. Described time point: cycle 4 day 1 (C4D1), after about 6 weeks of nivolumab. Each and every patient relapsed after autologous stem cell transplantation, and patients got differing brentuximab vedotin exposure. This CDR3 has 15 residues. The V end was cut by 4 bases, the J end by 0 bases, with 15 bases between. The germline V gene has CDR1 SQVTM and CDR2 ANQGSEA. Some clones are missing from TCRdb's copy, which holds only in-frame ones; the method was immunoSEQ multiplex PCR. The sample lists roughly 50,000 clones, around 91% occurring once.

The sequencing used peripheral blood mononuclear cells (PBMCs), collected before the fourth cycle of nivolumab. The V and J genes are TRBV29-1 and TRBJ1-1, with D possibly being TRBD1 (6 bases). This sequence was found in a human donor with classical Hodgkin lymphoma. The CDR3 DNA follows: TGCAGCGTTGCTGGGGGCTGGGGCATGAACACTGAAGCTTTCTTT. Its translation: CSVAGGWGMNTEAFF.